This record concerns one TCR beta chain sequence. Antigen unknown. The data belong to a study of cytomegalovirus exposure and HLA in healthy donors. The CDR3 loop spans 14 amino acids. The germline V gene encodes CDR1 MNHNS and CDR2 SASEGT. Trimming removed 5 bases at V and 7 bases at J, with 15 bases between. The PCR had 60 Vbeta and 13 Jbeta primers. This table comes from immunoSEQ multiplex PCR, and its TCRdb copy is limited to in-frame clones, with some not included. The repertoire holds 150,000 to 200,000 clones, with about 77% as singletons. Findings and limits, study-wide: Later analysis suggested links between common viral pathogens and several top significant clusters. Compared with the roughly 700-donor mean, an Asian-associated ancestry cluster reportedly had fewer N-insertions, according to a later analysis. Trimming of TCR beta V- and J-genes showed a link, identified in a later analysis, to a missense DCLRE1C variant. Roughly even sequencing depth across donors was the assumption behind the presence/absence analyses.

J is TRBJ1-5 and V is TRBV6-1; D gene uncertain. The clonotype originates from a man younger than 30 in good health and CMV-seropositive. Sequencing was carried out using PBMCs. Written as DNA, the CDR3 is TGTGCCAGCAGTAATCGGGGAGAATGGCAGCCCCAGCATTTT. Amino acids: CASSNRGEWQPQHF.